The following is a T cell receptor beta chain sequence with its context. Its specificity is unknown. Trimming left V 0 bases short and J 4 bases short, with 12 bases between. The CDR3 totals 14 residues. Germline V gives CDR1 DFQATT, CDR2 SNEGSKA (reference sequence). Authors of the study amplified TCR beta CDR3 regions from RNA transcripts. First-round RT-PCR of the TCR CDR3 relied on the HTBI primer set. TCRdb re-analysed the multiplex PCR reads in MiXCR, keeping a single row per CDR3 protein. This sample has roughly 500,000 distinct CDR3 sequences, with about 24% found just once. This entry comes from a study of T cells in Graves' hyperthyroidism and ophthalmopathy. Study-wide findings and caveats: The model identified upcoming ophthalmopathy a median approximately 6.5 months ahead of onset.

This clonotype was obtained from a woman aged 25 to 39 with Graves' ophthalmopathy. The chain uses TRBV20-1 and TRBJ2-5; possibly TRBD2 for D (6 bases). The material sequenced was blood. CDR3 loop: CSARDRGELETQYF. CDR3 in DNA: TGCAGTGCTAGAGATCGCGGGGAGTTAGAGACCCAGTACTTC.